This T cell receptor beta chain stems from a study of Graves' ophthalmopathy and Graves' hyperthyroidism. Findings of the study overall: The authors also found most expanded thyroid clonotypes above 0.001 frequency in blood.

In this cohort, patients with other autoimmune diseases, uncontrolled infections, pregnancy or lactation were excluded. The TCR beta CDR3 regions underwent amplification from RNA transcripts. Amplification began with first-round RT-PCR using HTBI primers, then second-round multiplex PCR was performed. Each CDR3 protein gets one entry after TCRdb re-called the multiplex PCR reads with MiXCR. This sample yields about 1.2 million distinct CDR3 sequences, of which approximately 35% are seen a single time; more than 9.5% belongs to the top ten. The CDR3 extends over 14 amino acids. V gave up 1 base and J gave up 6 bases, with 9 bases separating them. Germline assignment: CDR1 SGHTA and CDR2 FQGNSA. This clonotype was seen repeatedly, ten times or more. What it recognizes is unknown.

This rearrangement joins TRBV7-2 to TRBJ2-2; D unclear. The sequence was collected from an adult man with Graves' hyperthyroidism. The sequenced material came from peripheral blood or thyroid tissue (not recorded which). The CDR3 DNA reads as TGTGCCAGCAGCTTAGATTTTGGCTCCGGGGAGCTGTTTTTT. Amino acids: CASSLDFGSGELFF.